The T cell receptor (beta chain) under discussion was sequenced for a study of blood T cell repertoires in COVID-19. In the original workflow: Amplification of reference gene primers was used by the study to estimate nucleated cell counts. Method: immunoSEQ multiplex PCR; TCRdb's copy keeps in-frame clones and lacks some. V and J calls plus clone size are reproduced from that table; the DNA served to infer D and trimming. The sample contains 9,000 to 10,000 clones, around 77% of which appear only once. Sequenced material: peripheral blood. This sequence was found in a human donor in a cohort sampled during active COVID-19.

The CDR3 loop is CASSELTGSSYEQYF. CDR3 nucleotides: TGTGCCAGCAGTGAACTTACGGGGAGCTCCTACGAGCAGTACTTC. The chain combines TRBV6-1 with TRBJ2-7, with TRBD2 as a possible D gene (5 bases). Germline values: CDR1 MNHNS, CDR2 SASEGT. V was clipped by 2 bases and J by 0 bases, with 11 bases between them. This CDR3 has 15 residues.